The 8 T cell receptor beta chains presented below share a single source sample, sequenced in a study of PD-1 blockade in mismatch repair-deficient tumors. Data came from immunoSEQ multiplex PCR; TCRdb stores just in-frame clones and leaves some out. Of some 10,000 clones in the sample, approximately 83% were seen once. No cognate antigen is known for these TCRs. The time point denotes: roughly 10-day in vitro stimulation with candidate neoantigen peptide 2. Sequences were derived from cells cultured in vitro, sampled from a patient treated with pembrolizumab. The receptors come from an adult with mismatch repair-deficient cancer.

This chain uses TRBV7-9 with TRBJ2-5; 8 bases agree with TRBD1. Germline V gene sequence: CDR1 SEHNR, CDR2 FQNEAQ (reference sequence). The CDR3 length is 14 residues. V trimming: 2 bases; J trimming: 5 bases; junction bases outside the gene matches: 4. The CDR3 here is CASSLQGAGETQYF. In DNA, the CDR3 is TGTGCCAGCAGCTTACAGGGGGCAGGGGAGACCCAGTACTTC.

The chain couples TRBV5-1 to TRBJ2-7, with TRBD1 as a possible D gene (5 bases). CDR1 SGHRS and CDR2 YFSETQ come from the germline V gene. Deletions cut 7 bases from V and 6 bases from J, with 17 bases between. The CDR3 sequence is 13 residues long. Here the CDR3 reads CASFREGVGEQYF. The DNA of the CDR3 is TGCGCCAGCTTCAGGGAAGGTGTAGGCGAGCAGTACTTC.

V is TRBV9 and J is TRBJ1-1, with D possibly matching TRBD1 (5 bases). CDR1 SGDLS and CDR2 YYNGEE come from the germline V gene. The V end lost 2 bases, the J end lost 0 bases, and 11 bases lay between the germline ends. The CDR3 loop spans 15 amino acids. CDR3 in DNA: TGTGCCAGCAGCGTGGGCGACAGTTTGAACACTGAAGCTTTCTTT. Amino acid sequence: CASSVGDSLNTEAFF.

The J gene is TRBJ2-7, the V gene TRBV5-5; D might be TRBD2 (6 bases). Germline V gene lookup returns CDR1 SGHKS and CDR2 YYEKEE (reference sequence). This CDR3 is built from 13 residues. V dropped 9 bases and J dropped 6 bases, with 19 bases sitting between them. This CDR3 is CAIPLGRIGEQYF. CDR3 DNA sequence: TGTGCCATCCCCTTAGGGAGGATTGGCGAGCAGTACTTC.

V usage is TRBV28 and J usage is TRBJ2-1; 7 positions agree with TRBD2. CDR3 length equals 15 residues. CDR1 is MDHEN and CDR2 is SYDVKM in the germline V gene. With 4 bases clipped from V and 0 bases from J, the junction kept 3 bases outside the gene matches. The CDR3 is CASSSGGSSYNEQFF. DNA of the CDR3: TGTGCCAGCAGTTCCGGCGGGAGCTCCTACAATGAGCAGTTCTTC.

V is TRBV16 and J is TRBJ1-1; possible D gene TRBD1, 5 bases. Per germline, CDR1 KGHSY and CDR2 FQNENV. The germline V and J ends were trimmed by 1 base and 4 bases, with 13 bases remaining between them. The CDR3 contains 15 residues. CDR3 loop: CASSQLGTGGTEAFF. The CDR3 bases are TGTGCCAGCAGCCAATTAGGGACGGGGGGCACTGAAGCTTTCTTT.

The rearrangement uses TRBV12-5 and TRBJ2-5; TRBD1 is a possible D gene (6 bases). The DNA end is a closer match to TRBJ2-7, so the J assignment may be wrong. This CDR3 comprises 13 residues. The germline V gene has CDR1 LGHNT and CDR2 FRNRAP. CDR3 loop: CASGLTQGYEQYF. CDR3 sequence (DNA): TGTGCTAGTGGTTTGACACAGGGTTACGAGCAGTACTTC.

The chain links TRBV12-5 to TRBJ1-3; 9 nucleotides agree with TRBD1. Germline V lookup: CDR1 LGHNT, CDR2 FRNRAP. V was pared by 1 base and J by 1 base, with 14 bases of the junction left unmatched. This CDR3 spans 20 amino acids. The CDR3 DNA reads as TGTGCTAGTGGTTTGGGGTCGCTGACAGGGGGGCATATATCTGGAAACACCATATATTTT. Its protein product is CASGLGSLTGGHISGNTIYF. Variable domain in full (rest from reference TRBV12-5 and TRBJ1-3): DARVTQTPRHKVTEMGQEVTMRCQPILGHNTVFWYRQTMMQGLELLAYFRNRAPLDDSGMPKDRFSAEMPDATLATLKIQPSEPRDSAVYFCASGLGSLTGGHISGNTIYFGEGSWLTVV.